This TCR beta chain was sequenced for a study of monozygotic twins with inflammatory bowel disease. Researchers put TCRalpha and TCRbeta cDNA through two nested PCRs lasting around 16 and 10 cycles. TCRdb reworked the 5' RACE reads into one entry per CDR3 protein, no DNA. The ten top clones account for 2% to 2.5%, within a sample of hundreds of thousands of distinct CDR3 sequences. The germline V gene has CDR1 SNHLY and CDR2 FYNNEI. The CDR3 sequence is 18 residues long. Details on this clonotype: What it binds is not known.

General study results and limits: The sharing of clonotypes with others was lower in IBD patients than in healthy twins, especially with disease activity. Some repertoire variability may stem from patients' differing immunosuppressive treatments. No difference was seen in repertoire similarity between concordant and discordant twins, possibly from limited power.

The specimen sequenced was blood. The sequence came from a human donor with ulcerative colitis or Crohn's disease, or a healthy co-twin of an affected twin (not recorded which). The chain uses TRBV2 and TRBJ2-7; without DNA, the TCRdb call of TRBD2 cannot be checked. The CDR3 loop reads CASGGQGLAGMSSYEQYF.